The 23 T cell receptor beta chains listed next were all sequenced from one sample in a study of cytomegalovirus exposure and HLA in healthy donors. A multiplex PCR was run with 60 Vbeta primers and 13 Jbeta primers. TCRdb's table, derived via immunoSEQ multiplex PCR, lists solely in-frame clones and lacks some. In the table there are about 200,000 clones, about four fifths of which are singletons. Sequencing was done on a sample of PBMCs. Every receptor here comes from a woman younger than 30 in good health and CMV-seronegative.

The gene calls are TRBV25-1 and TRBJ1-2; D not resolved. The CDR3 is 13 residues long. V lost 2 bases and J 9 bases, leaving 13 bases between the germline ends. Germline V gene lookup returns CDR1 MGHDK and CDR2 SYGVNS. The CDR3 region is CASSEIDIRSYTF. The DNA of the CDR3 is TGTGCCAGCAGTGAAATTGACATCCGAAGCTACACCTTC.

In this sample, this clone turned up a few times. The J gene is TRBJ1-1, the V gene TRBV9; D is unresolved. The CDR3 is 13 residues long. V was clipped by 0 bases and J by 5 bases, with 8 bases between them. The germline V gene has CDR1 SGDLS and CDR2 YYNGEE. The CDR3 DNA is TGTGCCAGCAGCGTAGACGGGTCAACTGAAGCTTTCTTT. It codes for CASSVDGSTEAFF.

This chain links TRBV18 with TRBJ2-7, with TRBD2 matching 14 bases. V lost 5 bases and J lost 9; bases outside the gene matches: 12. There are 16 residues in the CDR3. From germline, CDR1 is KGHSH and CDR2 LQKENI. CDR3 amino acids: CASSSSGTSGSTVQYF. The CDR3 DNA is TGTGCCAGCTCATCGTCCGGGACTAGCGGGAGTACAGTGCAGTACTTC.

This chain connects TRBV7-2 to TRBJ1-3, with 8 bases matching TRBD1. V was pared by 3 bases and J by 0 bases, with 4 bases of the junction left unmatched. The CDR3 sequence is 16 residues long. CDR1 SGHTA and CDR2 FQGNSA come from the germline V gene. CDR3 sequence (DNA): TGTGCCAGCAGCTTCTACACAGGGGGCTCTGGAAACACCATATATTTT. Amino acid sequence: CASSFYTGGSGNTIYF. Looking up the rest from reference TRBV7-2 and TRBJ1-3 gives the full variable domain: GAGVSQSPSNKVTEKGKDVELRCDPISGHTALYWYRQSLGQGLEFLIYFQGNSAPDKSGLPSDRFSAERTGGSVSTLTIQRTQQEDSAVYLCASSFYTGGSGNTIYFGEGSWLTVV.

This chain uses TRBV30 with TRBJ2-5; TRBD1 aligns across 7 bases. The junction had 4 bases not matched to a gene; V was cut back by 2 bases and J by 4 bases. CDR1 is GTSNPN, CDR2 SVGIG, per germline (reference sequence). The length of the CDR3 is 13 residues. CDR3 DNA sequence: TGTGCCTGGAGTCGCCGGGACAGAGAGACCCAGTACTTC. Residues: CAWSRRDRETQYF.

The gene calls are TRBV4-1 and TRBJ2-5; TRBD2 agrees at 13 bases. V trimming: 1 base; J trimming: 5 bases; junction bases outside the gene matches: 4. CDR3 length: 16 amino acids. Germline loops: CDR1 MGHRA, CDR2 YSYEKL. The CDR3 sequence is CASSQGGLAGVETQYF. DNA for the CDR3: TGCGCCAGCAGCCAAGGTGGACTAGCGGGAGTTGAGACCCAGTACTTC.

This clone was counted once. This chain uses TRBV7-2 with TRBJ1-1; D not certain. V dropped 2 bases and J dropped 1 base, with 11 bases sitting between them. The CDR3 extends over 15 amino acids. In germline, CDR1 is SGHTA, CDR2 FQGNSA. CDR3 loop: CASSLSSGGNTEAFF. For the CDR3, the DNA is TGTGCCAGCAGCTTATCCTCGGGAGGGAACACTGAAGCTTTCTTT.

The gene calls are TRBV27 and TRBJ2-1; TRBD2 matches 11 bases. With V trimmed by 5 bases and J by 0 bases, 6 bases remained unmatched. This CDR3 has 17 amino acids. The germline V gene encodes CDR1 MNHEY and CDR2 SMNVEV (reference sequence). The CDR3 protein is CASSRMTSGISYNEQFF. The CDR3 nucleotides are TGTGCCAGCAGTCGGATGACTAGCGGGATCTCCTACAATGAGCAGTTCTTC.

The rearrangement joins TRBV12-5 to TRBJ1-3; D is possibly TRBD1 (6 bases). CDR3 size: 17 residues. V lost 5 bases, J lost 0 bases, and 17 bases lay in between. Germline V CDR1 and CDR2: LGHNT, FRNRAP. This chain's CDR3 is CASGPTGQSDSGNTIYF. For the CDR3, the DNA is TGTGCTAGTGGTCCGACCGGACAGAGTGACTCTGGAAACACCATATATTTT.

The CDR3: CSVVGGEAKNIQYF. The CDR3 DNA reads TGCAGCGTTGTTGGTGGGGAGGCCAAAAACATTCAGTACTTC. This rearrangement joins TRBV29-1 to TRBJ2-4, with D maybe TRBD2 (5 bases). From germline, CDR1 is SQVTM and CDR2 ANQGSEA. This CDR3 spans 14 amino acids. Trimming removed 4 bases at V and 1 base at J, with 11 bases between.

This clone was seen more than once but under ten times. As DNA, the CDR3 is TGTGCCTGGAGTGGCTGGGACAGAGCCTACGAGCAGTACGTC. It codes for CAWSGWDRAYEQYV. The chain recombines TRBV30 with TRBJ2-7; 7 positions match TRBD1. The CDR3 has 14 amino acids. CDR1 and CDR2 (germline): GTSNPN, SVGIG (reference sequence). The junction had 5 bases not matched to a gene; V was cut back by 1 base and J by 2 bases.

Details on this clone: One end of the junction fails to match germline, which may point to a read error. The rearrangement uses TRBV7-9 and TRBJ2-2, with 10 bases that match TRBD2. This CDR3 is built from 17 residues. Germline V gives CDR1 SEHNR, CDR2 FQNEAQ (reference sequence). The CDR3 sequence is CSSSRTSGNSNTGELFF. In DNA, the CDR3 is TGTTCCAGCAGCCGGACTAGCGGAAACTCGAACACCGGGGAGCTGTTTTTT.

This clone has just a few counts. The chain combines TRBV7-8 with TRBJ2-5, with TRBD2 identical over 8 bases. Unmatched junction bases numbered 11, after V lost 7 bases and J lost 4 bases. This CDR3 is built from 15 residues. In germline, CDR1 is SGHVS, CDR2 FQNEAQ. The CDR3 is CASTVQSRGGETQYF. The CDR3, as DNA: TGTGCCAGCACCGTACAATCCCGGGGGGGAGAGACCCAGTACTTC.

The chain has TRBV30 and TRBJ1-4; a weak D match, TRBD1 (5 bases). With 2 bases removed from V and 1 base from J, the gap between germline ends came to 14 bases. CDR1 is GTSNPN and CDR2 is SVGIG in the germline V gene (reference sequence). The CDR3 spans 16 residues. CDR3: CAWSLGLGGTNEKLFF. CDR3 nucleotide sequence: TGTGCCTGGAGTTTAGGTTTGGGGGGAACTAATGAAAAACTGTTTTTT. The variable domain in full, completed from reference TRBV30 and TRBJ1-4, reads SQTIHQWPATLVQPVGSPLSLECTVEGTSNPNLYWYRQAAGRGLQLLFYSVGIGQISSEVPQNLSASRPQDRQFILSSKKLLLSDSGFYLCAWSLGLGGTNEKLFFGSGTQLSVL.

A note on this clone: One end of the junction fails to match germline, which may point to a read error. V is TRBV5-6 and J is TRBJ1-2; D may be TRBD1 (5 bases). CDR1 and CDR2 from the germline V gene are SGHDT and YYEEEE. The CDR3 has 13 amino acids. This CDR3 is CASRLRGFHGHTF. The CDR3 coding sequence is TGTGCCAGCAGGTTGAGGGGTTTTCATGGCCACACCTTC.

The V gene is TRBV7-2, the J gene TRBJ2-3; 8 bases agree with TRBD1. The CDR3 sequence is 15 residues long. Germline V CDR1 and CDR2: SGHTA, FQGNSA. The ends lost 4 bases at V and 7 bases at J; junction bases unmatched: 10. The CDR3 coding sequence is TGTGCCAGCAGCTCCTATAGCAGGGGGCTGAATACGCAGTATTTT. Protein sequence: CASSSYSRGLNTQYF.

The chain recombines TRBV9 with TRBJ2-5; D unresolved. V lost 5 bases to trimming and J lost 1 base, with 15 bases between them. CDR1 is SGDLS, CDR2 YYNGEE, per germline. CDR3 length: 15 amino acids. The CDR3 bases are TGTGCCAGCAGTTTTGAGCCCTCACTCCAAGAGACCCAGTACTTC. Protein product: CASSFEPSLQETQYF.

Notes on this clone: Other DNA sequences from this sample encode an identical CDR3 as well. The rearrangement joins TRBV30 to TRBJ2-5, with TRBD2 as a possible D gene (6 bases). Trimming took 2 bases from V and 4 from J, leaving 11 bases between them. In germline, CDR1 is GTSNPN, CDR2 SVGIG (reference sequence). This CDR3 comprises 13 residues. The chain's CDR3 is CAWSSGSTETQYF. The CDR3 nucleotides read TGTGCCTGGAGTTCCGGGAGCACAGAGACCCAGTACTTC.

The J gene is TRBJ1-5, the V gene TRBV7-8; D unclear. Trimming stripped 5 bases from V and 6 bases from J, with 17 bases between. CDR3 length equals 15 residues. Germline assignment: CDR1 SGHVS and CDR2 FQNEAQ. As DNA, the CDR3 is TGTGCCAGCAGCCGTGACTCAAGGAACGGTCAGCCCCAGCATTTT. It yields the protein CASSRDSRNGQPQHF.

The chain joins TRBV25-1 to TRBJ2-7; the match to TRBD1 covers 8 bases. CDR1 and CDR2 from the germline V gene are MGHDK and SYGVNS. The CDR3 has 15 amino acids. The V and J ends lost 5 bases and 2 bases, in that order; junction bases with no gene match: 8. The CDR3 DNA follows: TGTGCCAGCAGTAACCCGACAGGGGCTACCTACGAGCAGTACTTC. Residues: CASSNPTGATYEQYF.

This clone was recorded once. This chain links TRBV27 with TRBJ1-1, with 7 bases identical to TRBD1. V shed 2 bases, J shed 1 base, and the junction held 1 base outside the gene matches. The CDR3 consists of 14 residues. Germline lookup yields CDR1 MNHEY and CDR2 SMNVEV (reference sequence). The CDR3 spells CASSLDRENTEAFF. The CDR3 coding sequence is TGTGCCAGCAGTTTAGACAGGGAGAACACTGAAGCTTTCTTT.

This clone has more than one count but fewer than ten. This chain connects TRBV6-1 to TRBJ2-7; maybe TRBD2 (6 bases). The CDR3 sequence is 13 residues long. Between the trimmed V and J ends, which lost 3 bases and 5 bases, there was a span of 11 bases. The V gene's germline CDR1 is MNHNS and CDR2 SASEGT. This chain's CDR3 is CASSEGEVNEQYF. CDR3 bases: TGTGCCAGCAGTGAGGGGGAGGTCAACGAGCAGTACTTC.

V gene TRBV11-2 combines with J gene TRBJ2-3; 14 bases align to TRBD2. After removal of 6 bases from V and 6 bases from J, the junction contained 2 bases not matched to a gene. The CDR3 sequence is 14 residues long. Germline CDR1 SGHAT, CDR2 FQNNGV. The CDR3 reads CASSRTSGRDTQYF. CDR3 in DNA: TGTGCCAGCAGTCGGACTAGCGGGAGGGATACGCAGTATTTT.